The T cell receptor beta chain described here comes from a study of T cell repertoires in cytomegalovirus infection. Overall study context: In public TCR beta signatures, there were indications of both CMV infection and matching HLA type. Study-level results: The cumulative frequency of public TCR beta families identified carriers of CMV plus the relevant HLA. CMV-specific HLA-C-restricted TCR beta clonotypes dominated the ex vivo response.

This clonotype appeared a few times. Antigen unknown. Via MiXCR, TCRdb re-called the reads, giving one row per CDR3 protein. Of approximately 500,000 distinct CDR3 sequences in the sample, approximately 11% were seen once. This CDR3 spans 14 amino acids. From germline, CDR1 is ENHRY and CDR2 SYGVKD. Trimming shortened V by 3 bases and J by 2 bases, and 10 bases separated the two germline ends. What was sequenced was PBMCs. This receptor was obtained from a human donor in good health (CMV status not recorded). Some clones in this sample may be carry-over from other donors' samples. This rearrangement joins TRBV10-3 to TRBJ1-1; D gene unclear. The CDR3 loop reads CAISEMLSNTEAFF. For the CDR3, the DNA is TGTGCCATCAGTGAAATGCTTAGTAACACTGAAGCTTTCTTT.